This T cell receptor (beta chain) stems from a study of radiotherapy plus CTLA-4 blockade in lung cancer. Repertoires were generated with immunoSEQ multiplex PCR, while TCRdb's copy carries only in-frame clones and drops some. The data show about 60,000 clones, 70% to 85% seen once. CDR3 length: 14 amino acids. Trimming pared 4 bases from V and 15 bases from J, leaving 20 bases between. Germline V gene sequence: CDR1 SGHKS, CDR2 YYEKEE (reference sequence). General study findings and limits: The study found tumor-derived TCR clones expanded in blood after radiotherapy plus ipilimumab.

A few counts support this clone. Its antigen is not identified. The chain couples TRBV5-5 to TRBJ1-6; D uncertain. Sequences were derived from peripheral blood, sampled from a patient treated with radiotherapy plus ipilimumab. The sequence derives from a human donor with non-small cell lung cancer who had a partial response to radiotherapy plus ipilimumab. CDR3 in amino acids: CASSLKDYLEVLHF. CDR3 nucleotides: TGTGCCAGCAGCCTCAAGGACTACTTGGAGGTCCTCCACTTT.